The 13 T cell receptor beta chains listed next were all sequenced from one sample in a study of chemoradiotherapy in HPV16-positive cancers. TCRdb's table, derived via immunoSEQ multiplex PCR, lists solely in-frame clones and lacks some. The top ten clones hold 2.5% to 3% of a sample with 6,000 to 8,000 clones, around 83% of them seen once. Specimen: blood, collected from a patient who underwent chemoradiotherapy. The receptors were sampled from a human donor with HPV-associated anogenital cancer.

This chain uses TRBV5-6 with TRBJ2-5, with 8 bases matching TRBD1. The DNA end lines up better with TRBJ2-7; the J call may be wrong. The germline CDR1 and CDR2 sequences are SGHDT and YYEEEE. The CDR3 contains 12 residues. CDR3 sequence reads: CASSPGQDEQYF. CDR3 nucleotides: TGTGCCAGCAGCCCGGGACAGGACGAGCAGTACTTC.

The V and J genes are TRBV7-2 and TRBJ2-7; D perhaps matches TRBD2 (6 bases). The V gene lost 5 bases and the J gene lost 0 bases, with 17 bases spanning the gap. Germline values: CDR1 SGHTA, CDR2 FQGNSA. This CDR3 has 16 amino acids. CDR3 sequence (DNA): TGTGCCAGCAGCCTCCAAGCGGGTCTTGGCTCCTACGAGCAGTACTTC. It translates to CASSLQAGLGSYEQYF.

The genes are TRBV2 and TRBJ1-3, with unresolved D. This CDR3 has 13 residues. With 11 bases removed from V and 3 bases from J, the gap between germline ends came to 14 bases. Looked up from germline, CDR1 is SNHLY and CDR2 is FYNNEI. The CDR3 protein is CASQIGSGNTIYF. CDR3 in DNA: TGTGCCTCCCAAATCGGGAGTGGAAACACCATATATTTT.

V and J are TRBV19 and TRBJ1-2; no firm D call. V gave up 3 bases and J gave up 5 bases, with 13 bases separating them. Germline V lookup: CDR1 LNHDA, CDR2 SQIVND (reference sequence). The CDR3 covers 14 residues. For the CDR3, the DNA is TGTGCCAGTAGTATGACTGGGTCTGGTTATGGCTACACCTTC. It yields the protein CASSMTGSGYGYTF. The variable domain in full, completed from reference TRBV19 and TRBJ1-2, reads DGGITQSPKYLFRKEGQNVTLSCEQNLNHDAMYWYRQDPGQGLRLIYYSQIVNDFQKGDIAEGYSVSREKKESFPLTVTSAQKNPTAFYLCASSMTGSGYGYTFGSGTRLTVV.

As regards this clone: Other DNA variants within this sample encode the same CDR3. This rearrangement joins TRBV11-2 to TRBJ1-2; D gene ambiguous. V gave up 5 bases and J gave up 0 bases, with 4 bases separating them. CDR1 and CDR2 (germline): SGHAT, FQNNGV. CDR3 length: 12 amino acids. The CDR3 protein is CASSHTNYGYTF. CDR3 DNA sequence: TGTGCCAGCAGCCATACTAACTATGGCTACACCTTC.

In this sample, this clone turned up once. Written as DNA, the CDR3 is TGTGCCAGTAAGGGAGCGTTGGGTGGCTACACCTTC. Residues: CASKGALGGYTF. The gene calls are TRBV6-5 and TRBJ1-2, with D hard to call. The CDR3 runs 12 residues. In germline, CDR1 is MNHEY, CDR2 SVGAGI. V lost 9 bases, J lost 7 bases, and 15 bases lay in between.

The CDR3 sequence: CASSLFRVASGDTQYF. CDR3 DNA sequence: TGTGCCAGCAGCCTTTTTCGGGTGGCATCTGGGGATACGCAGTATTTT. The V and J genes are TRBV7-8 and TRBJ2-3; D is ambiguous. There are 16 residues in the CDR3. Germline V CDR1 and CDR2: SGHVS, FQNEAQ. V was shortened by 5 bases and J by 6 bases, with 21 bases between the two germline ends.

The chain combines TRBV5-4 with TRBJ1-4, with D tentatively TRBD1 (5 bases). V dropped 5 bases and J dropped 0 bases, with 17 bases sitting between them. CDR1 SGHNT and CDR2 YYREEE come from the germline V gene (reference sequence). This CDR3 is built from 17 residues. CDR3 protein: CASSPRGGEATNEKLFF. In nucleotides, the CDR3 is TGTGCCAGCAGTCCCCGCGGAGGGGAGGCAACTAATGAAAAACTGTTTTTT.

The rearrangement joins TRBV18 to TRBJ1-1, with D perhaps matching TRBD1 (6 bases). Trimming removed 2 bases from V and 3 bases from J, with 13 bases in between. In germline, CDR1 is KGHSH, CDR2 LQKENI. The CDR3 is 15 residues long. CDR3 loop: CASSPEGVRDTEAFF. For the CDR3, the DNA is TGTGCCAGCTCACCAGAGGGGGTTCGCGACACTGAAGCTTTCTTT.

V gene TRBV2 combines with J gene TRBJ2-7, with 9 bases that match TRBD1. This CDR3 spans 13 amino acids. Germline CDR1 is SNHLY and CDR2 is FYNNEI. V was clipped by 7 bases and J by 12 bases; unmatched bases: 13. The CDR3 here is CASNGGQGALGYF. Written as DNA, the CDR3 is TGTGCCAGCAATGGGGGACAGGGAGCCCTTGGGTACTTC.

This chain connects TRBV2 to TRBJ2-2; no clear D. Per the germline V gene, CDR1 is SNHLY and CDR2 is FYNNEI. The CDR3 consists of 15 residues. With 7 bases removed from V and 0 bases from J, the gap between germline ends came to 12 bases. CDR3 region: CASNRFSSNTGELFF. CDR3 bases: TGTGCCAGCAACCGATTTAGTTCGAACACCGGGGAGCTGTTTTTT.

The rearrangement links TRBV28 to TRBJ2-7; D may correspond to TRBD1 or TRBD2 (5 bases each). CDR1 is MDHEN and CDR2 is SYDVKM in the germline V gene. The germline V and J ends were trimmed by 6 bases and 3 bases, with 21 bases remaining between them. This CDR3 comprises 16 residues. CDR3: CASSSLAGTLNYEQYF. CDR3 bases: TGTGCCAGCAGCTCCCTCGCCGGGACCCTCAACTACGAGCAGTACTTC.

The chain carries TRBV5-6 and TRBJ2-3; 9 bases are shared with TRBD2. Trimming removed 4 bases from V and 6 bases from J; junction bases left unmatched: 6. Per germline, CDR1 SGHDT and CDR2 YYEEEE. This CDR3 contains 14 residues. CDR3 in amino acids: CASSPAGGLDTQYF. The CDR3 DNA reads TGTGCCAGCAGCCCCGCGGGGGGGCTGGATACGCAGTATTTT.